This passage covers 18 T cell receptor beta chains from one sample sequenced in a study of blood T cell repertoires in COVID-19. Here immunoSEQ multiplex PCR was the method, and the copy in TCRdb shows in-frame clones only, minus some. The sample includes approximately 210,000 clones, approximately 90% of them seen just once. Material for sequencing was peripheral blood. These TCRs come from a man aged 45 to 65 with COVID-19, enrolled during active disease.

This chain links TRBV11-2 with TRBJ2-7; 11 nucleotides match TRBD1. The CDR3 contains 15 residues. Germline V CDR1 and CDR2: SGHAT, FQNNGV. The junction had 11 bases not matched to a gene; V was cut back by 4 bases and J by 9 bases. As DNA, the CDR3 is TGTGCCAGCAGCTCCCCGGACAGGGGGCGATGGGGGCAGTACTTC. It codes for CASSSPDRGRWGQYF.

The chain uses TRBV5-4 and TRBJ2-2; 9 nucleotides align to TRBD2. The ends lost 0 bases at V and 5 bases at J; junction bases unmatched: 2. In germline, CDR1 is SGHNT, CDR2 YYREEE (reference sequence). The CDR3 totals 15 residues. The CDR3 nucleotides are TGTGCCAGCAGCTTGGGGCTAGCGGGAACCGGGGAGCTGTTTTTT. This sequence encodes CASSLGLAGTGELFF. The full variable domain, in which reference TRBV5-4 and TRBJ2-2 provide the parts outside the CDR3, is ETGVTQSPTHLIKTRGQQVTLRCSSQSGHNTVSWYQQALGQGPQFIFQYYREEENGRGNFPPRFSGLQFPNYSSELNVNALELDDSALYLCASSLGLAGTGELFFGEGSRLTVL.

This chain joins TRBV6-1 and TRBJ2-7; 9 nucleotides agree with TRBD1. CDR1 and CDR2 (germline): MNHNS, SASEGT. V dropped 3 bases and J dropped 8; count of bases not matched to a gene: 5. The CDR3 contains 13 residues. In nucleotides, the CDR3 is TGTGCCAGCAGTGACGGGACAGGGAGGAAGCAGTACTTC. It encodes CASSDGTGRKQYF.

The table lists this clone with a few counts. The DNA of the CDR3 is TGTGCCAGCAGTAGGGGTCAAATTCACGAAAAACTGTTTTTT. It is translated as CASSRGQIHEKLFF. The genes are TRBV28 and TRBJ1-4, with D possibly being TRBD1 (5 bases). The germline V gene has CDR1 MDHEN and CDR2 SYDVKM. Trimming took off 5 bases at V and 8 bases at J, with 15 bases between the two ends. The CDR3 runs to 14 residues.

The chain is built from TRBV2 and TRBJ2-2; no clear D. The CDR3 consists of 14 residues. Germline CDR1 and CDR2: SNHLY and FYNNEI. The V gene lost 6 bases and the J gene lost 1 base, with 9 bases spanning the gap. This CDR3 is CASRDIMNTGELFF. The CDR3 coding sequence is TGTGCCAGCAGAGACATAATGAACACCGGGGAGCTGTTTTTT.

The V gene is TRBV6-5, the J gene TRBJ2-1, with TRBD2 identical over 7 bases. CDR1 is MNHEY and CDR2 is SVGAGI in the germline V gene. The CDR3 runs 15 residues. V was pared by 8 bases and J by 0 bases, with 7 bases of the junction left unmatched. The DNA of the CDR3 is TGTGCCAGCGCTAGCGGTCCGGGCTCCTACAATGAGCAGTTCTTC. Amino acids: CASASGPGSYNEQFF.

This chain joins TRBV5-1 and TRBJ2-1, with TRBD2 matching over 10 bases. Germline CDR1 is SGHRS and CDR2 is YFSETQ. After removal of 7 bases from V and 5 bases from J, the junction contained 9 bases not matched to a gene. This CDR3 region has 15 residues. CDR3 residues: CASGTLAGVNNEQFF. CDR3 coding DNA: TGCGCCAGCGGAACCCTAGCGGGAGTGAACAATGAGCAGTTCTTC. The full variable domain, completed using reference TRBV5-1 and TRBJ2-1, is KAGVTQTPRYLIKTRGQQVTLSCSPISGHRSVSWYQQTPGQGLQFLFEYFSETQRNKGNFPGRFSGRQFSNSRSEMNVSTLELGDSALYLCASGTLAGVNNEQFFGPGTRLTVL.

The CDR3 reads CASSRSGGPGETQYF. CDR3 DNA: TGCGCCAGCAGCCGATCGGGAGGGCCGGGTGAGACCCAGTACTTC. The chain employs TRBV5-1 and TRBJ2-5; TRBD2 agrees at 8 bases. This CDR3 has 15 amino acids. V was pared by 4 bases and J by 5 bases, with 10 bases of the junction left unmatched. CDR1 and CDR2 (germline): SGHRS, YFSETQ. Full variable domain (rest looked up from reference TRBV5-1 and TRBJ2-5): KAGVTQTPRYLIKTRGQQVTLSCSPISGHRSVSWYQQTPGQGLQFLFEYFSETQRNKGNFPGRFSGRQFSNSRSEMNVSTLELGDSALYLCASSRSGGPGETQYFGPGTRLLVL.

This clone was observed a single time. The chain has TRBV18 and TRBJ2-5; D is possibly TRBD1 (5 bases). V was clipped by 1 base and J by 2 bases, with 11 bases between them. Germline CDR1 is KGHSH and CDR2 is LQKENI. This CDR3 region has 15 residues. In DNA, the CDR3 is TGTGCCAGCTCACCACTGCGGACACCACAAGAGACCCAGTACTTC. The encoded protein is CASSPLRTPQETQYF.

The rearrangement links TRBV11-2 to TRBJ1-2, with 7 bases lining up with TRBD1. This CDR3 has 15 amino acids. V lost 4 bases to trimming and J lost 2 bases; unmatched junction nucleotides: 7. CDR1 is SGHAT, CDR2 FQNNGV, per germline. Here the CDR3 DNA reads TGTGCCAGCAGCTCACGACAGGGTTGGAACTATGGCTACACCTTC. This sequence encodes CASSSRQGWNYGYTF.

The V gene is TRBV3-1 (or the pseudogene TRBV3-2), the J gene TRBJ2-1; 9 nucleotides agree with TRBD2. This CDR3 comprises 16 residues. CDR1 is LGHDT, CDR2 YNNKEL, per germline (reference sequence). V was pared by 4 bases and J by 1 base, with 5 bases of the junction left unmatched. The CDR3 region has the DNA TGTGCCAGCAGCCCCGCCAGCGGGGGGTCCTACAATGAGCAGTTCTTC. Translating it yields CASSPASGGSYNEQFF.

The chain couples TRBV5-1 to TRBJ2-3, with 7 nucleotides matching TRBD1. The V segment lost 0 bases and the J segment 1 base; nucleotides outside the gene matches: 11. The CDR3 runs 18 residues. Germline CDR1 reads SGHRS; CDR2 reads YFSETQ. CDR3 nucleotide sequence: TGCGCCAGCAGCTTGGGGATCCGAGGGGGCAGGGGCACAGATACGCAGTATTTT. Encoded protein: CASSLGIRGGRGTDTQYF.

This rearrangement joins TRBV9 to TRBJ2-5; TRBD1 matches 10 bases. The CDR3 runs to 15 residues. CDR1 SGDLS and CDR2 YYNGEE come from the germline V gene. The trim removed 0 bases at V and 5 bases at J, leaving 4 bases unmatched. This CDR3 is CASSVAGTGVETQYF. In nucleotides, the CDR3 is TGTGCCAGCAGCGTAGCCGGGACAGGGGTCGAGACCCAGTACTTC.

V and J are TRBV18 and TRBJ1-5, with TRBD1 identical over 10 bases. The CDR3 is 16 amino acids. Germline CDR1 is KGHSH and CDR2 is LQKENI. The V segment lost 2 bases and the J segment 4 bases; nucleotides outside the gene matches: 5. The chain's CDR3 is CASSPGGQGVNQPQHF. The CDR3 coding sequence is TGTGCCAGCTCACCAGGAGGACAGGGGGTTAATCAGCCCCAGCATTTT.

This clone was seen a few times. V gene TRBV7-2 combines with J gene TRBJ1-3; TRBD1 aligns across 9 bases. The CDR3 runs 15 residues. Germline V gene lookup returns CDR1 SGHTA and CDR2 FQGNSA. The trim removed 5 bases at V and 2 bases at J, leaving 4 bases unmatched. The CDR3 DNA sequence: TGTGCCAGCAGCAGGGACAGGGTCCCTGGAAACACCATATATTTT. It translates to CASSRDRVPGNTIYF.

The chain couples TRBV28 to TRBJ1-2; TRBD1 aligns across 10 bases. V gave up 10 bases and J gave up 4 bases; unmatched junction bases: 18. The V gene's germline CDR1 is MDHEN and CDR2 SYDVKM. This CDR3 is built from 17 residues. CDR3 region: CATTLGTGESFRYGYTF. Here the CDR3 DNA reads TGTGCCACAACCCTAGGGACAGGGGAGTCCTTTCGCTATGGCTACACCTTC.

This clone came up a few times. The rearrangement joins TRBV18 to TRBJ1-3, with 7 bases lining up with TRBD1. This CDR3 is 15 amino acids long. CDR1 KGHSH and CDR2 LQKENI come from the germline V gene. V lost 1 base to trimming and J lost 2 bases; unmatched junction nucleotides: 2. Here the CDR3 DNA reads TGTGCCAGCTCACCACAGGGGGCAGCTGGAAACACCATATATTTT. Protein: CASSPQGAAGNTIYF. The complete variable domain, with remaining parts taken from reference TRBV18 and TRBJ1-3, reads NAGVMQNPRHLVRRRGQEARLRCSPMKGHSHVYWYRQLPEEGLKFMVYLQKENIIDESGMPKERFSAEFPKEGPSILRIQQVVRGDSAAYFCASSPQGAAGNTIYFGEGSWLTVV.

The gene calls are TRBV7-8 and TRBJ1-5; maybe TRBD1 (6 bases). The CDR3 consists of 15 residues. The V gene lost 1 base and the J gene lost 6 bases, with 13 bases spanning the gap. Germline loops: CDR1 SGHVS, CDR2 FQNEAQ. This CDR3 reads CASSLVGGASQPQHF. The CDR3 region has the DNA TGTGCCAGCAGCTTAGTGGGGGGGGCAAGTCAGCCCCAGCATTTT. The whole variable domain, filled in from reference TRBV7-8 and TRBJ1-5, reads GAGVSQSPRYKVAKRGQDVALRCDPISGHVSLFWYQQALGQGPEFLTYFQNEAQLDKSGLPSDRFFAERPEGSVSTLKIQRTQQEDSAVYLCASSLVGGASQPQHFGDGTRLSIL.